The 9 T cell receptor beta chains below come from one sample, sequenced in a study of cytomegalovirus exposure and HLA in healthy donors. The PCR ran on 60 Vbeta and 13 Jbeta primers. The repertoire was sequenced with immunoSEQ multiplex PCR; TCRdb's copy has only in-frame clones and lacks some. The sample contains about 200,000 clones, around 73% of which appear only once. Material for sequencing was PBMCs. The receptors derive from a male donor in good health and CMV-seronegative.

The CDR3 here is CASSPQSWEGNTIYF. CDR3 coding DNA: TGCGCCAGCAGCCCGCAATCGTGGGAGGGAAACACCATATATTTT. V and J are TRBV4-1 and TRBJ1-3; D remains ambiguous. CDR1 is MGHRA, CDR2 YSYEKL, per germline. The CDR3 has 15 residues. V lost 4 bases and J 4 bases, leaving 14 bases between the germline ends.

The count of this clone is one. The gene calls are TRBV7-6 and TRBJ1-5, with 7 nucleotides matching TRBD1. Losses at the gene ends were 6 bases for V and 0 bases for J; bases not matched to a gene: 8. In germline, CDR1 is SGHVS, CDR2 FNYEAQ. The CDR3 is 16 amino acids. The CDR3 sequence is CASSRDRDDSNQPQHF. The CDR3 DNA sequence: TGTGCCAGCAGTAGAGACAGGGACGATAGCAATCAGCCCCAGCATTTT.

This clone turned up a few times. The chain employs TRBV7-9 and TRBJ1-1; 7 positions match TRBD1. V lost 3 bases and J lost 0; bases outside the gene matches: 4. Germline values: CDR1 SEHNR, CDR2 FQNEAQ (reference sequence). The length of the CDR3 is 15 residues. The CDR3 spells CASSLQGVMNTEAFF. CDR3 coding DNA: TGTGCCAGCAGCTTGCAGGGGGTGATGAACACTGAAGCTTTCTTT.

This clone was seen a single time. The chain carries TRBV27 and TRBJ2-7, with D perhaps matching TRBD1 (5 bases). CDR3 length: 14 amino acids. Germline CDR1 MNHEY, CDR2 SMNVEV (reference sequence). The V end was cut by 2 bases, the J end by 3 bases, with 11 bases between. The CDR3 sequence is CASSLKGPGYEQYF. The CDR3 DNA sequence: TGTGCCAGCAGTTTAAAGGGGCCAGGCTACGAGCAGTACTTC.

The chain couples TRBV9 to TRBJ1-2, with unresolved D. CDR3 length equals 18 residues. V lost 3 bases, J lost 2 bases, and 23 bases lay in between. In germline, CDR1 is SGDLS, CDR2 YYNGEE. In DNA form, the CDR3 reads TGTGCCAGCAGCGATGCTACTTCGACTCCACAATTGAACTATGGCTACACCTTC. It is translated as CASSDATSTPQLNYGYTF.

The chain recombines TRBV5-6 with TRBJ2-5; D might be TRBD1 (5 bases). Germline V gene lookup returns CDR1 SGHDT and CDR2 YYEEEE. V lost 0 bases and J lost 6, with 15 bases in between. The CDR3 extends over 15 amino acids. DNA for the CDR3: TGTGCCAGCAGCTTGGAAGGTGGGGCAGGACAGACCCAGTACTTC. It yields the protein CASSLEGGAGQTQYF.

Concerning this clone: The identical CDR3 is also encoded by other nucleotide sequences in the sample. The V call is TRBV5-4, the J call TRBJ1-2; perhaps TRBD1 as D (5 bases). V was pared by 0 bases and J by 4 bases, with 7 bases between. Germline V gene lookup returns CDR1 SGHNT and CDR2 YYREEE (reference sequence). The CDR3 is made up of 13 amino acids. Here the CDR3 DNA reads TGTGCCAGCAGCTTGGGACAGACCTATGGCTACACCTTC. Amino acid sequence: CASSLGQTYGYTF.

This chain links TRBV18 with TRBJ2-1; no clear D gene. V lost 5 bases and J 5 bases, leaving 10 bases between the germline ends. There are 13 residues in the CDR3. Germline-derived CDR1 and CDR2 are KGHSH and LQKENI. CDR3 region: CASSTREDNEQFF. Here the CDR3 DNA reads TGTGCCAGCTCAACCAGAGAGGACAATGAGCAGTTCTTC.

This clone was seen a handful of times. This chain joins TRBV7-9 and TRBJ1-4, with no clear D. Looked up from germline, CDR1 is SEHNR and CDR2 is FQNEAQ (reference sequence). The CDR3 consists of 13 residues. V was pared by 2 bases and J by 8 bases, with 9 bases between. In DNA form, the CDR3 reads TGTGCCAGCAGCTTATGGAGTGGAGAAAAACTGTTTTTT. This sequence encodes CASSLWSGEKLFF.